Each of the 32 T cell receptor beta chains below was sequenced from the same sample in a study of T cells after yellow fever vaccination. Using its own MiXCR run on the 5' RACE reads, TCRdb lists one record per CDR3 protein. Of about 99,000 distinct CDR3 sequences in the sample, around 5.8% were seen once. The specimen was CD8+ T cells sorted from PBMCs, collected 10 days after the yellow fever booster vaccination. The receptors were sampled from a man aged 18 to 29 who received the YFV17D yellow fever vaccine.

The chain combines TRBV5-1 with TRBJ2-1, with 12 bases that match TRBD2. Per the germline V gene, CDR1 is SGHRS and CDR2 is YFSETQ. CDR3 size: 15 residues. Germline trimming cut 4 bases from V and 6 bases from J; bases unmatched to any gene: 5. CDR3 sequence: CASSLAGGPFNEQFF. CDR3 sequence (DNA): TGCGCCAGCAGCCTAGCGGGGGGGCCTTTCAATGAGCAGTTCTTC.

This clonotype came up once. One base away lies a much larger clone, so this may be a sequencing read error. The chain carries TRBV5-1 and TRBJ2-3; 10 bases match TRBD2. Germline CDR1 and CDR2: SGHRS and YFSETQ. The CDR3 contains 16 residues. As DNA, the CDR3 is TGCGCCAGCAGCCTCAGTAGCGGGGGGAGCACAGATACGCACTATTTT. Amino acids: CASSLSSGGSTDTHYF.

V and J are TRBV10-3 and TRBJ1-1; D call uncertain. Germline V gene lookup returns CDR1 ENHRY and CDR2 SYGVKD. This CDR3 spans 13 amino acids. V dropped 4 bases and J dropped 3 bases, with 9 bases sitting between them. This CDR3 reads CAISGGDHTEAFF. CDR3 DNA: TGTGCCATCAGTGGGGGAGACCACACTGAAGCTTTCTTT.

The chain employs TRBV29-1 and TRBJ1-4; 8 bases line up with TRBD1. Germline trimming cut 7 bases from V and 7 bases from J; bases unmatched to any gene: 5. CDR3 length equals 12 residues. Germline CDR1 and CDR2: SQVTM and ANQGSEA. CDR3 in amino acids: CSAGQGCEKLFF. The DNA of the CDR3 is TGCAGCGCTGGACAGGGATGTGAAAAACTGTTTTTT.

The chain has TRBV30 and TRBJ2-7; maybe TRBD1 (5 bases). Germline CDR1 is GTSNPN and CDR2 is SVGIG (reference sequence). This CDR3 is 12 amino acids long. V lost 1 base, J lost 3 bases, and 7 bases lay in between. CDR3 DNA: TGTGCCTGGAGTGGGACACACTACGAGCAGTACTTC. It yields the protein CAWSGTHYEQYF. Variable domain in full (rest from reference TRBV30 and TRBJ2-7): SQTIHQWPATLVQPVGSPLSLECTVEGTSNPNLYWYRQAAGRGLQLLFYSVGIGQISSEVPQNLSASRPQDRQFILSSKKLLLSDSGFYLCAWSGTHYEQYFGPGTRLTVT.

This clonotype was seen repeatedly, ten times or more. This sequence joins TRBV29-1 and TRBJ2-3; the D is unclear. This CDR3 has 15 amino acids. Per the germline V gene, CDR1 is SQVTM and CDR2 is ANQGSEA. V dropped 4 bases and J dropped 1 base, with 15 bases sitting between them. The CDR3 DNA is TGCAGCGTTGCTTTTCCGGGTTCTGGCACAGATACGCAGTATTTT. Translated: CSVAFPGSGTDTQYF.

This clonotype was detected only a few times. The V call is TRBV11-2, the J call TRBJ2-2; D remains ambiguous. CDR1 SGHAT and CDR2 FQNNGV come from the germline V gene. Trimming took off 6 bases at V and 7 bases at J, with 15 bases between the two ends. The CDR3 consists of 14 residues. As DNA, the CDR3 is TGTGCCAGCAGGGCCGGCCCCTACTTCGGGGAGCTGTTTTTT. Amino acid sequence: CASRAGPYFGELFF.

V gene TRBV20-1 combines with J gene TRBJ1-2; D remains unclear. The CDR3 loop spans 15 amino acids. V dropped 0 bases and J dropped 6 bases, with 17 bases sitting between them. CDR1 DFQATT and CDR2 SNEGSKA come from the germline V gene (reference sequence). The CDR3 region is CSARDLNTSLDGYTF. The CDR3 nucleotides are TGCAGTGCTAGAGATCTAAACACCTCCCTGGATGGCTACACCTTC.

The chain recombines TRBV9 with TRBJ2-1; TRBD1 matches 7 bases. The CDR3 totals 16 residues. Germline V CDR1 and CDR2: SGDLS, YYNGEE. Trimming at V came to 3 bases and at J to 0 bases, leaving 6 bases not matched to a gene. The CDR3 loop reads CASSADRASSYNEQFF. The DNA of the CDR3 is TGTGCCAGCAGCGCAGACAGGGCGAGCTCCTACAATGAGCAGTTCTTC.

This clonotype was observed a handful of times. J is TRBJ2-2 and V is TRBV7-8; D gene uncertain. This CDR3 has 15 amino acids. V shed 5 bases and J shed 6 bases, with 16 bases lying between them. Per germline, CDR1 SGHVS and CDR2 FQNEAQ. CDR3 bases: TGTGCCAGCAGCAACCCCGCCCGGGTACCCGGGGAGCTGTTTTTT. Translation: CASSNPARVPGELFF.

V and J are TRBV5-1 and TRBJ2-5; TRBD2 agrees at 7 bases. Trimming cost V 0 bases and J 1 base; bases outside gene matches: 12. Germline loops: CDR1 SGHRS, CDR2 YFSETQ. The CDR3 loop spans 18 amino acids. CDR3: CASSLDGLVTAGQETQYF. CDR3 sequence (DNA): TGCGCCAGCAGCTTGGATGGACTAGTCACGGCAGGCCAAGAGACCCAGTACTTC.

This clonotype was counted only a few times. The V gene is TRBV7-9, the J gene TRBJ1-2; 7 bases map to TRBD1. The germline V gene encodes CDR1 SEHNR and CDR2 FQNEAQ (reference sequence). V lost 6 bases, J lost 8 bases, and 9 bases stayed unmatched. This CDR3 comprises 13 residues. Here the CDR3 DNA reads TGTGCCAGCAGACCGACAGGGCTGGCCGGCTACACCTTC. Encoded protein: CASRPTGLAGYTF.

This clonotype has just a few counts. The chain has TRBV5-8 and TRBJ2-7; 7 nucleotides match TRBD2. The CDR3 length is 11 residues. After removal of 5 bases from V and 4 bases from J, the junction contained 0 bases not matched to a gene. Germline CDR1 SGHTS, CDR2 YDEGEE. The CDR3 DNA follows: TGTGCCAGCAGGGGGGGGTACGAGCAGTACTTC. Amino acids: CASRGGYEQYF.

This chain links TRBV9 with TRBJ2-7; D possibly matches TRBD1 or TRBD2 (6 bases each). Trimming shortened V by 0 bases and J by 3 bases, and 10 bases separated the two germline ends. This CDR3 has 14 residues. Germline V gives CDR1 SGDLS, CDR2 YYNGEE. CDR3 DNA sequence: TGTGCCAGCAGCGTAGAGGGGGGTGGCTACGAGCAGTACTTC. Its protein product is CASSVEGGGYEQYF.

Ten or more counts support this clonotype. The chain couples TRBV6-4 to TRBJ2-2; tentative D call: TRBD1 (6 bases). The CDR3 consists of 16 residues. The ends were cut back, 4 bases at V and 0 bases at J, with 12 bases in the middle. CDR1 and CDR2 from the germline V gene are MRHNA and SNTAGT. CDR3 in DNA: TGTGCCAGCAGTGTTGCACAGGGCGCGAACACCGGGGAGCTGTTTTTT. Its protein is CASSVAQGANTGELFF.

There are many counts of this clonotype. The chain employs TRBV20-1 and TRBJ1-5; D uncertain. The CDR3 spans 14 residues. From germline, CDR1 is DFQATT and CDR2 SNEGSKA (reference sequence). The V end lost 3 bases, the J end lost 6 bases, and 15 bases lay between the germline ends. The CDR3 bases are TGCAGTGCTAGGAGGAACGCATGGCCTCAGCCCCAGCATTTT. It is translated as CSARRNAWPQPQHF.

This clonotype was seen a few times. The rearrangement links TRBV5-4 to TRBJ2-1, with TRBD2 matching over 10 bases. Germline V gives CDR1 SGHNT, CDR2 YYREEE (reference sequence). The CDR3 loop spans 15 amino acids. Losses at the gene ends were 4 bases for V and 8 bases for J; bases not matched to a gene: 9. CDR3 protein: CASSDTGTSDYEQFF. CDR3 sequence (DNA): TGTGCCAGCAGCGACACCGGGACTAGCGATTATGAGCAGTTCTTC.

The chain employs TRBV27 and TRBJ2-1; TRBD1 is a possible D gene (6 bases). Deletions cut 0 bases from V and 9 bases from J, with 12 bases between. The CDR3 runs 14 residues. Germline CDR1 MNHEY, CDR2 SMNVEV (reference sequence). The CDR3 coding sequence is TGTGCCAGCAGTTTATCATCAGGGGCGCGTGAGCAGTTCTTC. It encodes CASSLSSGAREQFF.

This clonotype was seen many times. This chain uses TRBV29-1 with TRBJ2-7, with D possibly TRBD2 on 6 matching bases. Germline values: CDR1 SQVTM, CDR2 ANQGSEA. Trimming took off 4 bases at V and 2 bases at J, with 12 bases between the two ends. The length of the CDR3 is 13 residues. CDR3 DNA sequence: TGCAGCGTTGTGCTAGCGTCGACCTACGAGCAGTACTTC. Residues: CSVVLASTYEQYF.

This chain's CDR3 is CASSLWGTNTGELFF. Written as DNA, the CDR3 is TGCGCCAGCAGCTTGTGGGGGACGAACACCGGGGAGCTGTTTTTT. The V and J genes are TRBV5-1 and TRBJ2-2; perhaps D is TRBD1 or TRBD2 (5 bases each). This CDR3 is built from 15 residues. The V end lost 1 base, the J end lost 0 bases, and 7 bases lay between the germline ends. CDR1 and CDR2 from the germline V gene are SGHRS and YFSETQ.

This chain connects TRBV7-3 to TRBJ2-3; D gene unclear. The CDR3 totals 14 residues. Trimming removed 4 bases at V and 5 bases at J, with 13 bases between. The germline gives CDR1 SGHTA, CDR2 FQGTGA. Here the CDR3 reads CASSSPGVRDTQYF. The CDR3 DNA is TGTGCCAGCAGCTCCCCCGGAGTCCGAGATACGCAGTATTTT. Variable domain in full (rest from reference TRBV7-3 and TRBJ2-3): GAGVSQTPSNKVTEKGKYVELRCDPISGHTALYWYRQSLGQGPEFLIYFQGTGAADDSGLPNDRFFAVRPEGSVSTLKIQRTERGDSAVYLCASSSPGVRDTQYFGPGTRLTVL.

Concerning this clonotype: Given a much more abundant clone one base away, this may be a read error. V is TRBV6-5 and J is TRBJ2-3, with D possibly being TRBD1 or TRBD2 (6 bases each). Trimming took off 5 bases at V and 10 bases at J, with 28 bases between the two ends. This CDR3 has 17 amino acids. The V gene's germline CDR1 is MNHEY and CDR2 SVGAGI. CDR3 coding DNA: TGTGCCAGCAGTACGGGGGACGGGGGCCCTAGGGGGAATCCGCAGTATTTT. Translation: CASSTGDGGPRGNPQYF.

This clonotype was observed many times. V gene TRBV20-1 combines with J gene TRBJ2-5; 11 bases line up with TRBD1. Germline V gives CDR1 DFQATT, CDR2 SNEGSKA (reference sequence). The junction had 8 bases not matched to a gene; V was cut back by 0 bases and J by 2 bases. This CDR3 comprises 17 residues. The CDR3 DNA reads TGCAGTGCTAGAGATGTTTATGGGGACAGGGGGCAAGAGACCCAGTACTTC. Translating gives CSARDVYGDRGQETQYF.

This clonotype was recorded a few times. The chain combines TRBV13 with TRBJ2-3; D not resolved. Germline CDR1 reads PRHDT; CDR2 reads FYEKMQ (reference sequence). The CDR3 spans 15 residues. V lost 1 base, J lost 0 bases, and 8 bases lay in between. Here the CDR3 reads CASSLAILSTDTQYF. The CDR3 coding sequence is TGTGCCAGCAGCTTAGCCATCCTTAGCACAGATACGCAGTATTTT.

This clonotype was seen repeatedly, ten times or more. The rearrangement uses TRBV11-2 and TRBJ2-6; 10 positions agree with TRBD1. Germline V gives CDR1 SGHAT, CDR2 FQNNGV. The CDR3 is 17 amino acids. J was trimmed by 0 bases and V by 7 bases; bases with no gene match: 6. The CDR3 loop is CASTLDRGASGANVLTF. CDR3 nucleotide sequence: TGTGCCAGCACCCTGGACAGGGGGGCCTCTGGGGCCAACGTCCTGACTTTC.

This rearrangement joins TRBV5-6 to TRBJ2-7; tentatively, D is TRBD2 (6 bases). Germline-derived CDR1 and CDR2 are SGHDT and YYEEEE. CDR3 size: 12 residues. With 2 bases removed from V and 9 bases from J, the gap between germline ends came to 12 bases. As DNA, the CDR3 is TGTGCCAGCAGCTTCGGGGGATTCGTGCAGTACGTC. Amino acids: CASSFGGFVQYV.

This clonotype was seen ten or more times. The V and J genes are TRBV12-3 or TRBV12-4 and TRBJ1-4; D is possibly TRBD1 (5 bases). The CDR3 loop spans 12 amino acids. Between the trimmed V and J ends, which lost 5 bases and 9 bases, there was a span of 10 bases. The CDR3 DNA reads as TGTGCCAGCAGTCTCCCGGACAAAAAACTGTTTTTT. Residues: CASSLPDKKLFF.

This clonotype was counted a few times. This chain links TRBV18 with TRBJ1-1; 7 bases agree with TRBD1. Trimming at V came to 3 bases and at J to 7 bases, leaving 2 bases not matched to a gene. This CDR3 comprises 12 residues. Germline lookup yields CDR1 KGHSH and CDR2 LQKENI. The CDR3 here is CASSPGQVEAFF. DNA for the CDR3: TGTGCCAGCTCACCCGGACAGGTTGAAGCTTTCTTT.

This clonotype was recorded at least ten times. This chain joins TRBV7-9 and TRBJ1-1; D unresolved. The CDR3 totals 13 residues. Germline CDR1 and CDR2: SEHNR and FQNEAQ (reference sequence). The V gene lost 5 bases and the J gene lost 1 base, with 8 bases spanning the gap. This chain's CDR3 is CASSLTENTEAFF. The CDR3 DNA follows: TGTGCCAGCAGCCTAACAGAGAACACTGAAGCTTTCTTT.

The chain links TRBV4-1 to TRBJ1-1; D remains ambiguous. The germline gives CDR1 MGHRA, CDR2 YSYEKL. V was pared by 3 bases and J by 0 bases, with 14 bases between. The CDR3 extends over 16 amino acids. The CDR3 DNA follows: TGCGCCAGCAGCCACCACCCAGGCAGCATGAACACTGAAGCTTTCTTT. The encoded protein is CASSHHPGSMNTEAFF.

The J gene is TRBJ2-7, the V gene TRBV11-1; D gene ambiguous. V was cut by 3 bases and J by 2 bases, with 17 bases left in between. The CDR3 has 16 residues. Germline V lookup: CDR1 SGHAT, CDR2 FQDESV (reference sequence). CDR3 nucleotides: TGTGCCAGCAGCTTCTGGTCCACCACACGAACCTACGAGCAGTACTTC. This codes for CASSFWSTTRTYEQYF.

Only a few counts were recorded for this clonotype. The V gene is TRBV7-9, the J gene TRBJ2-5, with 9 positions matching TRBD1. The V segment lost 4 bases and the J segment 4 bases; nucleotides outside the gene matches: 4. CDR3 length: 14 residues. From germline, CDR1 is SEHNR and CDR2 FQNEAQ (reference sequence). The chain's CDR3 is CASSSGQGPETQYF. CDR3 DNA sequence: TGTGCCAGCAGCTCCGGACAGGGGCCAGAGACCCAGTACTTC.